This T cell receptor beta chain derives from a study of T cells in Graves' hyperthyroidism and ophthalmopathy. About the research overall: Peripheral blood specimens were obtained at initial diagnosis, prior to any treatment. Study results and limitations: Blood held most thyroid clonotypes expanded above 0.001 frequency.

This clonotype turned up a few times. What it binds is not known. Researchers took RNA transcripts and amplified the TCR beta CDR3 regions from them. Using the HTBI primer set, a first-round RT-PCR was run on the TCR CDR3. TCRdb re-derived calls from the multiplex PCR reads in MiXCR, one entry per CDR3 protein. The data show over 700,000 distinct CDR3 sequences, around 19% seen once. Any symptoms of ophthalmopathy came after the first hyperthyroidism diagnosis, from which the blood sample dates. CDR3 length: 14 amino acids. V shed 2 bases and J shed 7 bases, with 12 bases lying between them. Germline V gene data show CDR1 as KGHSH and CDR2 as LQKENI.

The clonotype originates from a woman aged 45-65 years with Graves' hyperthyroidism that later progressed to Graves' ophthalmopathy. This chain uses TRBV18 with TRBJ1-5; no reliable D call. Material: blood. The CDR3 region is CASSPNRANQPQHF. The CDR3 coding sequence is TGTGCCAGCTCACCAAATAGGGCGAACCAGCCCCAGCATTTT.